The 21 T cell receptor beta chains in this list originate from one sample, sequenced in a study of T cell responses to AZD1222 COVID-19 vaccine listed by TCRdb under 2021. Library prep was done by the immunoSEQ multiplex PCR assay. Drawn from immuneACCESS, this table holds only the in-frame rearrangements with V and J called that TCRdb kept. Clones are partly lost; checked studies trace under half to an unresolved V gene and leave the rest unexplained. The sample table contains 120,000 to 150,000 clones; only one count was recorded for roughly 90% of them. Of the sample, around 1.4% falls within the top ten clones. What this sample's time point label stands for: baseline before first vaccination. Sequencing used peripheral blood, obtained on day 0 of AZD1222 vaccination. The receptor set was obtained from an adult in good health.

This clone was observed a handful of times. This sequence joins TRBV5-1 and TRBJ2-1; no clear D. The CDR3 runs 13 residues. Germline values: CDR1 SGHRS, CDR2 YFSETQ. Trimming removed 0 bases at V and 4 bases at J, with 5 bases between. CDR3 bases: TGCGCCAGCAGCTTGGGCGGATACAATGAGCAGTTCTTC. Encoded protein: CASSLGGYNEQFF.

The chain links TRBV5-1 to TRBJ2-5; a possible D gene is TRBD2 (6 bases). Per the germline V gene, CDR1 is SGHRS and CDR2 is YFSETQ. Trimming stripped 3 bases from V and 0 bases from J, with 15 bases between. The CDR3 consists of 16 residues. CDR3 nucleotides: TGCGCCAGCAGCTCCTCTACGGGAGCGTACCAAGAGACCCAGTACTTC. Amino acid sequence: CASSSSTGAYQETQYF.

The genes are TRBV7-2 and TRBJ1-3; no definite D call. Trimming stripped 2 bases from V and 0 bases from J, with 14 bases between. The CDR3 runs to 17 residues. The germline V gene encodes CDR1 SGHTA and CDR2 FQGNSA. CDR3 in DNA: TGTGCCAGCAGCTTAATTTCGAACGCCAACTCTGGAAACACCATATATTTT. This translates into CASSLISNANSGNTIYF.

The CDR3: CASSFTSEYGDTQYF. Written as DNA, the CDR3 is TGCGCCAGCAGTTTTACCAGTGAATACGGAGATACGCAGTATTTT. This chain joins TRBV5-1 and TRBJ2-3; D is undetermined. The CDR3 length is 15 residues. Germline values: CDR1 SGHRS, CDR2 YFSETQ. Trimming took off 5 bases at V and 5 bases at J, with 18 bases between the two ends.

This chain links TRBV14 with TRBJ1-1; D is unclear. V was cut by 4 bases and J by 1 base, with 7 bases left in between. This CDR3 is built from 13 residues. Germline CDR1 and CDR2: SGHDN and FVKESK. The CDR3 DNA is TGTGCCAGCAGCCTCACAAGGAACACTGAAGCTTTCTTT. It yields the protein CASSLTRNTEAFF.

The chain has TRBV5-6 and TRBJ1-5; tentative D call: TRBD1 (6 bases). The CDR3 covers 16 residues. Germline lookup yields CDR1 SGHDT and CDR2 YYEEEE. Trimming left V 4 bases short and J 5 bases short, with 19 bases between. CDR3 amino acids: CASSVTRGLIDQPQHF. In DNA form, the CDR3 reads TGTGCCAGCAGCGTCACCAGGGGCTTAATCGATCAGCCCCAGCATTTT.

This clone was counted a few times. The chain is built from TRBV30 and TRBJ1-5; the D is unclear. The CDR3 has 13 amino acids. Germline-derived CDR1 and CDR2 are GTSNPN and SVGIG (reference sequence). V was trimmed by 1 base and J by 6 bases, leaving 10 bases between them. The CDR3: CAWSEAQSQPQHF. The CDR3, as DNA: TGTGCCTGGAGTGAGGCGCAGAGTCAGCCCCAGCATTTT.

In its sample, this clone is medium-sized. This rearrangement joins TRBV5-6 to TRBJ2-1; no firm D call. This CDR3 is built from 11 residues. The germline CDR1 and CDR2 sequences are SGHDT and YYEEEE. V lost 3 bases, J lost 10 bases, and 8 bases lay in between. CDR3 bases: TGTGCCAGCAGCTACGCGCGAGAGCAGTTCTTC. Protein sequence: CASSYAREQFF.

V is TRBV7-3 and J is TRBJ2-1; 7 bases map to TRBD2. Germline lookup yields CDR1 SGHTA and CDR2 FQGTGA. The CDR3 is 17 amino acids. J gave up 0 bases and V 4 bases, and 9 bases lay outside the gene matches. The CDR3 spells CASSYSFGGDSYNEQFF. The CDR3, as DNA: TGTGCCAGCAGCTACAGTTTTGGGGGGGACTCCTACAATGAGCAGTTCTTC.

The chain is built from TRBV21-1 and TRBJ1-1. TRBV21-1 is classified as a pseudogene. CDR3 size: 13 residues. CDR3 amino acids: CAESSRSDTEAFF. Written as DNA, the CDR3 is TGTGCCGAAAGCAGCAGGAGTGACACTGAAGCTTTCTTT.

The V gene is TRBV7-2, the J gene TRBJ1-1, with unresolved D. Germline CDR1 and CDR2: SGHTA and FQGNSA. Deletions cut 5 bases from V and 5 bases from J, with 18 bases between. The CDR3 is made up of 15 amino acids. The CDR3: CASSPVRGFETEAFF. CDR3 in DNA: TGTGCCAGCAGCCCCGTTCGAGGCTTTGAAACTGAAGCTTTCTTT. Variable domain in full (rest from reference TRBV7-2 and TRBJ1-1): GAGVSQSPSNKVTEKGKDVELRCDPISGHTALYWYRQSLGQGLEFLIYFQGNSAPDKSGLPSDRFSAERTGGSVSTLTIQRTQQEDSAVYLCASSPVRGFETEAFFGQGTRLTVV.

This clone was recorded only once. This rearrangement joins TRBV12-5 to TRBJ2-3, with D maybe TRBD1 (7 bases). There are 17 residues in the CDR3. V lost 7 bases to trimming and J lost 0 bases, with 20 bases between them. Per germline, CDR1 LGHNT and CDR2 FRNRAP. The CDR3 nucleotides read TGTGCTAGTGTCCCCAAAGGAGGGGGCGCTAGCACAGATACGCAGTATTTT. Its translation is CASVPKGGGASTDTQYF.

This rearrangement joins TRBV11-3 to TRBJ2-2, with D tentatively TRBD2 (5 bases). V dropped 5 bases and J dropped 6 bases, with 13 bases sitting between them. The CDR3 loop spans 14 amino acids. CDR1 SGHNT and CDR2 YENEEA come from the germline V gene. CDR3 sequence reads: CASSPGGRPGELFF. The CDR3 DNA sequence: TGTGCCAGCAGCCCCGGAGGTCGGCCCGGGGAGCTGTTTTTT.

The chain combines TRBV30 with TRBJ1-6; D not certain. The CDR3 runs 17 residues. The V and J ends lost 1 base and 0 bases respectively, with 13 bases between them. Germline V CDR1 and CDR2: GTSNPN, SVGIG (reference sequence). The CDR3 here is CAWSETAQSSYNSPLHF. In nucleotides, the CDR3 is TGTGCCTGGAGTGAAACAGCTCAGAGCTCCTATAATTCACCCCTCCACTTT. Supplemented by reference TRBV30 and TRBJ1-6, the full variable domain reads SQTIHQWPATLVQPVGSPLSLECTVEGTSNPNLYWYRQAAGRGLQLLFYSVGIGQISSEVPQNLSASRPQDRQFILSSKKLLLSDSGFYLCAWSETAQSSYNSPLHFGNGTRLTVT.

The chain carries TRBV27 and TRBJ1-1; the D gene is possibly TRBD1 (5 bases). The CDR3 is 13 amino acids. CDR1 is MNHEY, CDR2 SMNVEV, per germline (reference sequence). Trimming removed 6 bases at V and 5 bases at J, with 13 bases between. The CDR3 sequence: CASSSGLRTEAFF. Here the CDR3 DNA reads TGTGCCAGCAGCTCAGGGTTGCGGACTGAAGCTTTCTTT.

This chain joins TRBV18 and TRBJ1-1; no clear D. The length of the CDR3 is 13 residues. CDR1 KGHSH and CDR2 LQKENI come from the germline V gene. Trimming left V 2 bases short and J 5 bases short, with 9 bases between. The chain's CDR3 is CASSPIGVTEAFF. CDR3 DNA: TGTGCCAGCTCACCAATCGGGGTTACTGAAGCTTTCTTT. The full variable domain, rest sourced from reference TRBV18 and TRBJ1-1, is NAGVMQNPRHLVRRRGQEARLRCSPMKGHSHVYWYRQLPEEGLKFMVYLQKENIIDESGMPKERFSAEFPKEGPSILRIQQVVRGDSAAYFCASSPIGVTEAFFGQGTRLTVV.

The CDR3 DNA sequence: TGTGCCAGCAGTACCAGGGGCATGAACACTGAAGCTTTCTTT. Its translation is CASSTRGMNTEAFF. V usage is TRBV27 and J usage is TRBJ1-1; a possible D gene is TRBD1 (6 bases). CDR1 MNHEY and CDR2 SMNVEV come from the germline V gene (reference sequence). V lost 5 bases, J lost 0 bases, and 10 bases lay in between. The CDR3 totals 14 residues.

This chain joins TRBV3-1 (or the pseudogene TRBV3-2) and TRBJ1-4; no definite D call. Trimming removed 0 bases from V and 5 bases from J, with 16 bases in between. The CDR3 has 17 residues. CDR1 is LGHDT and CDR2 is YNNKEL in the germline V gene (reference sequence). CDR3 DNA: TGTGCCAGCAGCCAAGATCTCTCGGCGGGCAGAAATGAAAAACTGTTTTTT. This translates into CASSQDLSAGRNEKLFF.

V gene TRBV18 combines with J gene TRBJ2-1; 9 positions agree with TRBD1. V shed 5 bases and J 7 bases; nucleotides not matched to a gene: 6. The CDR3 extends over 14 amino acids. From germline, CDR1 is KGHSH and CDR2 LQKENI. This chain's CDR3 is CASSSTGGVNEQFF. Written as DNA, the CDR3 is TGTGCCAGCTCATCGACAGGGGGAGTGAATGAGCAGTTCTTC.

The rearrangement joins TRBV11-2 to TRBJ2-5, with D uncertain. This CDR3 region has 16 residues. Trimming removed 6 bases from V and 0 bases from J, with 17 bases in between. Germline loops: CDR1 SGHAT, CDR2 FQNNGV. For the CDR3, the DNA is TGTGCCAGCAGACGATTTGGGCAGGCCCACCAAGAGACCCAGTACTTC. Translating gives CASRRFGQAHQETQYF.

CDR3 bases: TGCGCCAGCAGCTTGGGTGTGGGGGGCAGGACTGAAGCTTTCTTT. Translation: CASSLGVGGRTEAFF. V usage is TRBV5-1 and J usage is TRBJ1-1; perhaps TRBD1 as D (6 bases). In germline, CDR1 is SGHRS, CDR2 YFSETQ. The CDR3 length is 15 residues. Between the trimmed V and J ends, which lost 0 bases and 5 bases, there was a span of 14 bases.